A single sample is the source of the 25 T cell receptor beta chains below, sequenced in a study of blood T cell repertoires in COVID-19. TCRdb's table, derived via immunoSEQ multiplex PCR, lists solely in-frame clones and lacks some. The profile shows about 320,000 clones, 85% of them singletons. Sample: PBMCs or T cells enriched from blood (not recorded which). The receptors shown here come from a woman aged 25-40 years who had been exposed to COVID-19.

The CDR3 DNA reads as TGTGCCAGTATTGAGCGGGGGGGCGTAACAGATACGCAGTATTTT. Protein: CASIERGGVTDTQYF. The rearrangement links TRBV19 to TRBJ2-3; 10 positions agree with TRBD2. The germline gives CDR1 LNHDA, CDR2 SQIVND (reference sequence). The length of the CDR3 is 15 residues. J was trimmed by 3 bases and V by 7 bases; bases with no gene match: 7.

Here the CDR3 DNA reads TGCGCCAGCAGCCCCGCCAGGACAGGGTCTGGAAACACCATATATTTT. It specifies CASSPARTGSGNTIYF. The rearrangement links TRBV4-1 to TRBJ1-3; 8 bases match TRBD1. Germline V gene lookup returns CDR1 MGHRA and CDR2 YSYEKL. This CDR3 contains 16 residues. Germline trimming cut 4 bases from V and 1 base from J; bases unmatched to any gene: 6.

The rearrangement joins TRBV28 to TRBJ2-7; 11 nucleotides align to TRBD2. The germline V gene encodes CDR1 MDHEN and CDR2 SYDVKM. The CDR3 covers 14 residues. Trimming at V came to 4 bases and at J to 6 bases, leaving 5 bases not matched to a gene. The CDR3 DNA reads TGTGCCAGCAGTTCAGGGACTAGCGGCTCCGAGCAGTACTTC. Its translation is CASSSGTSGSEQYF.

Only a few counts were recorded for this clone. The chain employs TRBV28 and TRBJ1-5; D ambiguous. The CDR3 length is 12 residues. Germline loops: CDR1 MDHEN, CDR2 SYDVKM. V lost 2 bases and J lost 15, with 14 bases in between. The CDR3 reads CASSLPGDAGHF. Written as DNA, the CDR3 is TGTGCCAGCAGTTTACCCGGAGATGCGGGGCATTTT.

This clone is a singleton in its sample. CDR3 residues: CASSQGQGTGNTIYF. The DNA for the CDR3 is TGTGCCAGCAGCCAAGGACAGGGGACTGGAAACACCATATATTTT. This chain links TRBV4-2 with TRBJ1-3; 8 bases map to TRBD1. The length of the CDR3 is 15 residues. V gave up 1 base and J gave up 2 bases; unmatched junction bases: 1. Per the germline V gene, CDR1 is LGHNA and CDR2 is YNFKEQ.

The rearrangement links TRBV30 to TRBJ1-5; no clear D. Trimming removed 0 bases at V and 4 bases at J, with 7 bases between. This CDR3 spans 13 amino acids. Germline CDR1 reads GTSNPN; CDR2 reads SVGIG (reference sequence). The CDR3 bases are TGTGCCTGGAGTGTACGGGAAAATCAGCCCCAGCATTTT. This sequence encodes CAWSVRENQPQHF.

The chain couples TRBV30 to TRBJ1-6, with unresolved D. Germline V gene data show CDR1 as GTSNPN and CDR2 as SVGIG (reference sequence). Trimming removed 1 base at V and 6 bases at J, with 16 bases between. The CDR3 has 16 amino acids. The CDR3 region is CAWSAFVRNGNSPLHF. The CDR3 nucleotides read TGTGCCTGGAGTGCGTTCGTGAGAAACGGTAATTCACCCCTCCACTTT.

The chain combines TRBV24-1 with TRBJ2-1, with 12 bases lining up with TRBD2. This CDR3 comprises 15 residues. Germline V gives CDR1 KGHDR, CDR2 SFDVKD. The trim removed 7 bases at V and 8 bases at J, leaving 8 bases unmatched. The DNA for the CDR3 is TGTGCCACCAGAGCTAGCGGGAGGGTTACGCATGAGCAGTTCTTC. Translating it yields CATRASGRVTHEQFF.

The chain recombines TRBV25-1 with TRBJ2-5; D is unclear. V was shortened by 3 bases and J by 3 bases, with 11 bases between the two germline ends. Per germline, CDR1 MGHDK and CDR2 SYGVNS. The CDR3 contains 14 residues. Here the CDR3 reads CASSDHHGEETQYF. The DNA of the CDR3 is TGTGCCAGCAGTGACCACCACGGAGAAGAGACCCAGTACTTC.

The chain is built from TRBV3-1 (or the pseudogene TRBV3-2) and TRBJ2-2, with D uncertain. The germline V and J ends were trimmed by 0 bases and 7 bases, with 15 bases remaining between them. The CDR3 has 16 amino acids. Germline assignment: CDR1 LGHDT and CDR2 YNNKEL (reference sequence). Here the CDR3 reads CASSQDGSGTGGELFF. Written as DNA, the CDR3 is TGTGCCAGCAGCCAAGATGGTTCGGGTACGGGCGGGGAGCTGTTTTTT.

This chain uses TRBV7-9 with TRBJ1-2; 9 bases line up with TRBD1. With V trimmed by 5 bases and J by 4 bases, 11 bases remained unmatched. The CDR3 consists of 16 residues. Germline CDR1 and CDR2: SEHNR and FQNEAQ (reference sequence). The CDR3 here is CASSLPGTGKIYGYTF. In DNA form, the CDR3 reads TGTGCCAGCAGCCTCCCCGGGACAGGGAAGATCTATGGCTACACCTTC.

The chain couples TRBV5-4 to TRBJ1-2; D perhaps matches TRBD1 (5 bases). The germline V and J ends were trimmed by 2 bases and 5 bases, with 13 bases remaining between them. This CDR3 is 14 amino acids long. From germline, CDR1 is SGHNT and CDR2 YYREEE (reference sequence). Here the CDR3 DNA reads TGTGCCAGCAGCTTTTTCGACAGAGAATATGGCTACACCTTC. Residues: CASSFFDREYGYTF.

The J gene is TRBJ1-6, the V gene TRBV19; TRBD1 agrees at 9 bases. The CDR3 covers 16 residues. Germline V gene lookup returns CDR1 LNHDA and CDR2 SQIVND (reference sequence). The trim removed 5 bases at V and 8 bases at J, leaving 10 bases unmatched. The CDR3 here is CASSLRDRAIDSPLHF. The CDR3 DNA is TGTGCCAGTAGTCTCCGGGACAGGGCGATTGATTCACCCCTCCACTTT.

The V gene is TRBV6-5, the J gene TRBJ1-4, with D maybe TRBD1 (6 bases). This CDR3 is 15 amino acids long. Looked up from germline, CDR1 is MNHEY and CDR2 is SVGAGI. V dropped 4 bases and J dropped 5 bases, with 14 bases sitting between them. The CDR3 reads CASSWSRGGNEKLFF. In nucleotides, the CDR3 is TGTGCCAGCAGTTGGAGCAGGGGAGGGAATGAAAAACTGTTTTTT.

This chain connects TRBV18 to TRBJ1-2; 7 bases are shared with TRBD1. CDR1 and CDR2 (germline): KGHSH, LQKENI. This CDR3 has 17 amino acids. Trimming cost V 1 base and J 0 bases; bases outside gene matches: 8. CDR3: CASSPRTGSEANYGYTF. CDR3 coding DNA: TGTGCCAGCTCACCACGGACAGGCAGTGAAGCTAACTATGGCTACACCTTC.

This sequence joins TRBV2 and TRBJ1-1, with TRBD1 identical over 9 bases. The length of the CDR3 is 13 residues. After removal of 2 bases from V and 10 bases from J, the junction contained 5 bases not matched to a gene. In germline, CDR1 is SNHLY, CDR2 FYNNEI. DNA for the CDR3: TGTGCCAGCAGTGAAAAAGGGACAGGGCCAGCTTTCTTT. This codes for CASSEKGTGPAFF.

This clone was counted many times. The CDR3 loop is CASSLSVDGANVLTF. The CDR3 bases are TGCGCCAGCAGCTTGTCAGTCGATGGGGCCAACGTCCTGACTTTC. The chain carries TRBV5-1 and TRBJ2-6; no reliable D call. The CDR3 has 15 amino acids. The V gene lost 1 base and the J gene lost 3 bases, with 8 bases spanning the gap. CDR1 and CDR2 (germline): SGHRS, YFSETQ.

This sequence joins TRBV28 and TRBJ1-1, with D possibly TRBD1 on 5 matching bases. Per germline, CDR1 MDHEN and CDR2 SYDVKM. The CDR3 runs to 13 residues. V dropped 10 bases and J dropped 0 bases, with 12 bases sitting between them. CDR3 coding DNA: TGTGCCACCGCGGGACGGATGAACACTGAAGCTTTCTTT. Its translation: CATAGRMNTEAFF.

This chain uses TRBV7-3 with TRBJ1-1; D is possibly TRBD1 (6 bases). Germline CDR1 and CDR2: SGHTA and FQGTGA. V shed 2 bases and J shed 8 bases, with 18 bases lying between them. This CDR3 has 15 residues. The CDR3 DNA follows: TGTGCCAGCAGCTTAGAACAGGGCTCGCTAATGGAAGCTTTCTTT. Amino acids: CASSLEQGSLMEAFF. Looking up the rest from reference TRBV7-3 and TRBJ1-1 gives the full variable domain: GAGVSQTPSNKVTEKGKYVELRCDPISGHTALYWYRQSLGQGPEFLIYFQGTGAADDSGLPNDRFFAVRPEGSVSTLKIQRTERGDSAVYLCASSLEQGSLMEAFFGQGTRLTVV.

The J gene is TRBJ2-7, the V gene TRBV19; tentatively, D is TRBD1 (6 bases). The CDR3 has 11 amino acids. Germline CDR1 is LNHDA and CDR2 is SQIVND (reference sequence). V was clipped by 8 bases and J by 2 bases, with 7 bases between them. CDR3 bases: TGTGCCAGTGGACAGACCTACGAGCAGTACTTC. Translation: CASGQTYEQYF.

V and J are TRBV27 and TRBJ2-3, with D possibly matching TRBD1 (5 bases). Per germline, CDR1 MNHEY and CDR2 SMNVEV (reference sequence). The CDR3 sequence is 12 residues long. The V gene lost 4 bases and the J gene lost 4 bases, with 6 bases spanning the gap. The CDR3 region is CASSSQADTQYF. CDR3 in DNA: TGTGCCAGCAGTTCACAGGCAGATACGCAGTATTTT.

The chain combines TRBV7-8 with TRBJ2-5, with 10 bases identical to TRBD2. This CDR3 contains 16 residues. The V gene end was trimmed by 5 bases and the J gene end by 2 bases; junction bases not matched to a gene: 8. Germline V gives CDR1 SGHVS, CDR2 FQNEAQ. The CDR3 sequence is CASSQRLAGSQETQYF. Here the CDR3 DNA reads TGTGCCAGCAGCCAACGACTAGCGGGTTCTCAAGAGACCCAGTACTTC.

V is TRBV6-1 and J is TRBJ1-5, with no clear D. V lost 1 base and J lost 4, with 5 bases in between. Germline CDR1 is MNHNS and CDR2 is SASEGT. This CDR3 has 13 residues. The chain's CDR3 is CASSEDTNQPQHF. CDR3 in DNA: TGTGCCAGCAGTGAAGACACAAATCAGCCCCAGCATTTT.

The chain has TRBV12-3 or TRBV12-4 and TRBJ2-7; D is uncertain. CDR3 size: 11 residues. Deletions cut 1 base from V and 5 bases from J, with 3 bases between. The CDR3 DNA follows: TGTGCCAGCAGTTTAGTAAACGAGCAGTACTTC. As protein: CASSLVNEQYF.

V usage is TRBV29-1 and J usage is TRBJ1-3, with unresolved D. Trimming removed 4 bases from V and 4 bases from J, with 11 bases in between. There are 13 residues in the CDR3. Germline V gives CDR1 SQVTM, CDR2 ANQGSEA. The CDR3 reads CSVGMSGGNTIYF. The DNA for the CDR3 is TGCAGCGTTGGTATGTCAGGCGGAAACACCATATATTTT.